This T cell receptor (beta chain) was obtained from a study of control samples from healthy donors and cancer patients. The V and J ends lost 0 bases and 3 bases respectively, with 15 bases between them. CDR3 length: 16 amino acids. Germline V gives CDR1 SGDLS, CDR2 YYNGEE. Some clones are missing from TCRdb's copy, which holds only in-frame ones; the method was immunoSEQ multiplex PCR. This table holds some 210,000 clones, 90% to 95% found once. This clone was found once. The sample was blood. The TCR comes from a man younger than 45 in good health. This chain joins TRBV9 and TRBJ1-2; no clear D. The CDR3 coding sequence is TGTGCCAGCAGCGTAGCCCACTTGGGGTGGGACTATGGCTACACCTTC. It encodes CASSVAHLGWDYGYTF.